These 19 T cell receptor beta chains came from one sample sequenced in a study of tumor and adjacent non-tumor tissue in lung cancer. A modified ARM-PCR protocol with three rounds of nested PCR amplified TCRbeta. A single record per CDR3 protein comes from TCRdb applying MiXCR to the multiplex PCR reads. The table lists 110,000 or so distinct CDR3 sequences, 60% to 80% of them singletons. RNA was extracted from bulk tissue without any cell sorting. This non-tumor lung sample came from over 3 cm beyond the tumor edge. The sequencing input was distant non-tumor lung tissue. Receptors originate from a man in his fifties or sixties with non-small cell lung cancer.

With regard to this clonotype: A read error may explain this, as a much larger clone is one base away. The rearrangement uses TRBV28 and TRBJ2-3; 7 bases map to TRBD2. Per germline, CDR1 MDHEN and CDR2 SYDVKM. This CDR3 has 15 residues. DNA for the CDR3: TGTGCCAGCAGTTTTGGGCAGGGAGGGGCAGATACGCGGTATTTT. Translation: CASSFGQGGADTRYF.

Details on this clonotype: It is likely a read error, because the conserved phenylalanine at the end of the CDR3 is missing. The chain uses TRBV29-1 and TRBJ2-1; either TRBD1 or TRBD2 may fit D (7 bases each). This CDR3 is 14 amino acids long. Germline loops: CDR1 SQVTM, CDR2 ANQGSEA. The DNA of the CDR3 is TGCAGTGTTGCGACGGGGAGGGGGCAACATGAGCAGTTCTAC. Its translation: CSVATGRGQHEQFY.

With respect to this clonotype: With a much larger clone just one base away, this may be a read error. The CDR3 spells CVSSIGDRDIMGANVLTF. The DNA for the CDR3 is TGTGTCAGTAGTATCGGGGACAGGGATATAATGGGGGCCAACGTCCTGACTTTC. The chain carries TRBV19 and TRBJ2-6, with 9 nucleotides matching TRBD1. This CDR3 is built from 18 residues. The V gene's germline CDR1 is LNHDA and CDR2 SQIVND (reference sequence).

There are many counts of this clonotype. This sequence joins TRBV6-6 and TRBJ1-1; possibly TRBD1 for D (6 bases). V gave up 6 bases and J gave up 1 base, with 15 bases separating them. The CDR3 runs 15 residues. The germline V gene encodes CDR1 MNHNY and CDR2 SVGAGI (reference sequence). CDR3 nucleotides: TGTGCCAGCAGCTCATTCAGGGGAGGGAACACTGAAGCTTTCTTT. Protein sequence: CASSSFRGGNTEAFF.

This clonotype was seen only a few times. J is TRBJ2-3 and V is TRBV29-1; TRBD1 might be the D (5 bases). The CDR3 spans 13 residues. The germline V gene encodes CDR1 SQVTM and CDR2 ANQGSEA. The CDR3 coding sequence is TGCAGTGCTGAACAGGCCCCGATTTATACGCAGTATTTT. Protein product: CSAEQAPIYTQYF.

This clonotype occurred a few times. The CDR3 here is CSARIREETQYF. CDR3 DNA sequence: TGCAGTGCTAGAATTAGGGAAGAGACCCAGTACTTC. This sequence joins TRBV20-1 and TRBJ2-5; D gene ambiguous. This CDR3 has 12 amino acids. The germline V gene has CDR1 DFQATT and CDR2 SNEGSKA (reference sequence). V lost 2 bases and J lost 3, with 7 bases in between.

This chain joins TRBV28 and TRBJ2-7; tentatively, D is TRBD2 (6 bases). Germline assignment: CDR1 MDHEN and CDR2 SYDVKM. Deletions cut 6 bases from V and 7 bases from J, with 19 bases between. CDR3 size: 14 residues. The CDR3 nucleotides are TGTGCCAGCAGCCAGGGACTGCGTACGATGGAGCAGTACTTC. Translated, it gives CASSQGLRTMEQYF.

On this clonotype itself: A read error may produce the germline difference seen at one junction end. The chain joins TRBV7-2 to TRBJ2-7; no definite D call. This CDR3 has 15 residues. Germline CDR1 is SGHTA and CDR2 is FQGNSA. The CDR3 nucleotides are TGTGCCAACAGTAGCCCGGGCCTCAGCTCCTACGGGCAGTACTTC. Translation gives CANSSPGLSSYGQYF. The whole variable domain, remainder taken from reference TRBV7-2 and TRBJ2-7, is GAGVSQSPSNKVTEKGKDVELRCDPISGHTALYWYRQSLGQGLEFLIYFQGNSAPDKSGLPSDRFSAERTGGSVSTLTIQRTQQEDSAVYLCANSSPGLSSYGQYFGPGTRLTVT.

This clonotype was detected a few times. A much larger clone lies one base from this, so it may be a read error. The chain couples TRBV20-1 to TRBJ1-2; D ambiguous. Germline CDR1 is DFQATT and CDR2 is SNEGSKA (reference sequence). The length of the CDR3 is 13 residues. The CDR3 region has the DNA TGCAGTGATAGAGTCGCTGGCAGCTATGGCTACACCTTC. This encodes CSDRVAGSYGYTF.

As for this clonotype: A much larger clone lies one base from this, so it may be a read error. V and J are TRBV29-1 and TRBJ2-7; TRBD1 aligns across 7 bases. The CDR3 loop spans 11 amino acids. Germline values: CDR1 SQVTM, CDR2 ANQGSEA. Here the CDR3 reads CGAETGTEQYF. For the CDR3, the DNA is TGCGGCGCCGAGACAGGGACCGAGCAGTACTTC.

As to this clonotype: The junction does not match germline at one end; this may be a read error. V gene TRBV11-2 combines with J gene TRBJ2-7; perhaps TRBD2 as D (5 bases). The V gene's germline CDR1 is SGHAT and CDR2 FQNNGV. The CDR3 consists of 12 residues. The CDR3 coding sequence is TGTGCCAGCAGCTCAGGACTGCATGAGCAATACTTC. The encoded protein is CASSSGLHEQYF. The variable domain in full, completed from reference TRBV11-2 and TRBJ2-7, reads EAGVAQSPRYKIIEKRQSVAFWCNPISGHATLYWYQQILGQGPKLLIQFQNNGVVDDSQLPKDRFSAERLKGVDSTLKIQPAKLEDSAVYLCASSSGLHEQYFGPGTRLTVT.

The chain recombines TRBV20-1 with TRBJ2-3; D gene unclear. The CDR3 contains 15 residues. Germline lookup yields CDR1 DFQATT and CDR2 SNEGSKA (reference sequence). V was cut by 6 bases and J by 1 base, with 17 bases left in between. CDR3 residues: CSALGNLTRTDTQYF. The DNA for the CDR3 is TGCAGTGCCCTGGGTAACCTTACTCGCACAGATACGCAGTATTTT.

This clonotype was found once. A much larger clonotype is one base distant, so this may be a read error. V usage is TRBV5-1 and J usage is TRBJ1-1; the D is unclear. V lost 3 bases and J 1 base, leaving 13 bases between the germline ends. The germline V gene encodes CDR1 SGHRS and CDR2 YFSETQ. CDR3 size: 15 residues. CDR3 sequence: CASSSRLGENTEAFF. In nucleotides, the CDR3 is TGCGCCAGCAGCTCCCGACTGGGCGAGAACACTGAAGCTTTCTTT.

The sample holds one count of this clonotype. Mismatch with germline at one junction end may stem from a read error. V gene TRBV5-6 combines with J gene TRBJ1-1, with a tentative D call TRBD1 (6 bases). The germline gives CDR1 SGHDT, CDR2 YYEEEE. The CDR3 covers 15 residues. The DNA of the CDR3 is TGTGCCAGCAGCGCGGACAGCGTTGGGAACACTGAAGCTTCCTTT. It translates to CASSADSVGNTEASF. Full variable domain (outside the CDR3, taken from reference TRBV5-6 and TRBJ1-1): DAGVTQSPTHLIKTRGQQVTLRCSPKSGHDTVSWYQQALGQGPQFIFQYYEEEERQRGNFPDRFSGHQFPNYSSELNVNALLLGDSALYLCASSADSVGNTEASFGQGTRLTVV.

The table lists this clonotype with a few counts. A much larger clone differs by one base, so this may be a read error. The genes are TRBV6-1 and TRBJ1-4, with 8 nucleotides matching TRBD1. V shed 6 bases, J shed 7 bases, and the junction held 7 bases outside the gene matches. CDR1 is MNHNS and CDR2 is SASEGT in the germline V gene. This CDR3 is 14 amino acids long. The CDR3 bases are TGTGCCAGCAGGGTCAGGGGGCTTGGTGAAAAACTGTTTTTT. Amino acid sequence: CASRVRGLGEKLFF.

To note about this clonotype: At one end the junction does not follow the germline gene, possibly because of a read error. The CDR3 DNA is TGTGCCAGCAGTCCACGGGGTTCCGTCTCCTACGATGAGCAGTTCTTC. The encoded protein is CASSPRGSVSYDEQFF. This chain links TRBV7-9 with TRBJ2-1, with a weak D call TRBD2 (5 bases). This CDR3 spans 16 amino acids. CDR1 and CDR2 from the germline V gene are SEHNR and FQNEAQ (reference sequence).

The sample holds one count of this clonotype. A read error may account for a junction end that differs from germline. The chain joins TRBV28 to TRBJ2-7; 10 bases align to TRBD2. This CDR3 has 15 amino acids. Germline values: CDR1 MDHEN, CDR2 SYDVKM. CDR3 region: CASASNSGRRYEHYF. CDR3 nucleotides: TGTGCCAGCGCCTCCAATAGCGGGAGGCGGTACGAGCATTACTTC.

The V and J genes are TRBV11-2 and TRBJ2-4; D unresolved. Trimming shortened V by 8 bases and J by 0 bases, and 14 bases separated the two germline ends. The CDR3 is made up of 15 amino acids. CDR1 is SGHAT, CDR2 FQNNGV, per germline. CDR3 sequence reads: CASLNVGIAKNIQYF. The CDR3 coding sequence is TGTGCCAGCTTAAATGTGGGTATAGCCAAAAACATTCAGTACTTC.

About this clonotype: A clone one base away is much larger, so this may be a read error. The chain recombines TRBV29-1 with TRBJ1-1; D not resolved. CDR3 length: 13 amino acids. Germline V gene sequence: CDR1 SQVTM, CDR2 ANQGSEA. CDR3 nucleotide sequence: TGCAGCGTTGAAGGCCAGGACGGATTTGAAGGTTTCTTT. Its translation: CSVEGQDGFEGFF.